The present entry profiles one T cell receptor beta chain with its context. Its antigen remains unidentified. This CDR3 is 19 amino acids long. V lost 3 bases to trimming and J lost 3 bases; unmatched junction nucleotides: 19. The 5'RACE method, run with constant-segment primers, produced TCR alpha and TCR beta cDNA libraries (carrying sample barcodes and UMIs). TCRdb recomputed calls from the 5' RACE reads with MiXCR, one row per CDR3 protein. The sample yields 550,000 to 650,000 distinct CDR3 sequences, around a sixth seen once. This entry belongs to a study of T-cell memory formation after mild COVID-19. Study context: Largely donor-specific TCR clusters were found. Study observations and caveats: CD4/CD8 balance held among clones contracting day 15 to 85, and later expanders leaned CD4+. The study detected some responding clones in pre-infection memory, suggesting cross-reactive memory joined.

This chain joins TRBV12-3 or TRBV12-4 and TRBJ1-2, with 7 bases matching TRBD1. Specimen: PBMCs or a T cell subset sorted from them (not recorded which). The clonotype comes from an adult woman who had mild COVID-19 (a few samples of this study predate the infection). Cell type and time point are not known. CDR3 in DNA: TGTGCCAGCAGTTTTACCAAAGAAGTGACAGGGATGGGTGACTATGGCTACACCTTC. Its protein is CASSFTKEVTGMGDYGYTF.